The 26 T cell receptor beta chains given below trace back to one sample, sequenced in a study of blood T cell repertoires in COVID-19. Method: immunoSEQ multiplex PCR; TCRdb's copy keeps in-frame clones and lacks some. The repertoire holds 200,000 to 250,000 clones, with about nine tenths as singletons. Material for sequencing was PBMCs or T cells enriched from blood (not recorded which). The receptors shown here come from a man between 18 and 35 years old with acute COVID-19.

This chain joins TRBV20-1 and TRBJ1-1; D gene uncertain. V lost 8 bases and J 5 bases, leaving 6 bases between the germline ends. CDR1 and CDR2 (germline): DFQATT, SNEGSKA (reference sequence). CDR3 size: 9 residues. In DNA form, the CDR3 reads TGCAGTCCCGGGACTGAAGCTTTCTTT. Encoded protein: CSPGTEAFF.

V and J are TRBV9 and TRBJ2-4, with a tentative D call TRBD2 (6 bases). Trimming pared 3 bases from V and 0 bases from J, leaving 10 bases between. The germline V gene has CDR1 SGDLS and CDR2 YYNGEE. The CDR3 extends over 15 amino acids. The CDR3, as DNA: TGTGCCAGCAGCGGTAGCGGTCTAGCCAAAAACATTCAGTACTTC. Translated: CASSGSGLAKNIQYF.

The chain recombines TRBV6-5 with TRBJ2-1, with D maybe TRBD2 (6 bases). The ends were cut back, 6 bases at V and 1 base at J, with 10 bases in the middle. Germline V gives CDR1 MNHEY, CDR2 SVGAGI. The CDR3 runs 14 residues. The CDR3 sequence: CASRGLTSYNEQFF. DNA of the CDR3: TGTGCCAGCAGAGGACTAACTTCCTACAATGAGCAGTTCTTC.

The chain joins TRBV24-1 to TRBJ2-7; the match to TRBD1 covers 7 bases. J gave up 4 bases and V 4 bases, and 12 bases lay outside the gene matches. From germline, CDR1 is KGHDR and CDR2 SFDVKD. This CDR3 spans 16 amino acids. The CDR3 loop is CATSDPGTGDVYEQYF. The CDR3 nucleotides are TGTGCCACCAGTGACCCAGGCACAGGGGACGTTTACGAGCAGTACTTC.

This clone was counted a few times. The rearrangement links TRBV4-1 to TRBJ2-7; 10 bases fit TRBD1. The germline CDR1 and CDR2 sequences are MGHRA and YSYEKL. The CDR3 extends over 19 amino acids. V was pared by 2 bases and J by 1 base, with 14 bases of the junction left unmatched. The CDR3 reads CASSQLRDRGKRGSYEQYF. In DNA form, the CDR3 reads TGCGCCAGCAGCCAACTACGGGACAGGGGAAAAAGAGGATCCTACGAGCAGTACTTC.

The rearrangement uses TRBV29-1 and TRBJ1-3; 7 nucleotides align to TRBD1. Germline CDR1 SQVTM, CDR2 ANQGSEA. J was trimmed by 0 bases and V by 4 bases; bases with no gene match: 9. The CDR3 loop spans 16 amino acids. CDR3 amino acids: CSVVFVQGPSGNTIYF. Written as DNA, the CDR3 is TGCAGCGTTGTTTTCGTACAGGGGCCCTCTGGAAACACCATATATTTT.

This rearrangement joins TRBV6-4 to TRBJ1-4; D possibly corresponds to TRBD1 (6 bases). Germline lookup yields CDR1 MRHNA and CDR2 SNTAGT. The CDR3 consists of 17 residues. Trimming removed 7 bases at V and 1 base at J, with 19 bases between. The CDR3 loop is CASNRTPGGGTNEKLFF. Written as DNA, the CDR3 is TGTGCCAGCAACAGGACCCCTGGGGGCGGAACTAATGAAAAACTGTTTTTT.

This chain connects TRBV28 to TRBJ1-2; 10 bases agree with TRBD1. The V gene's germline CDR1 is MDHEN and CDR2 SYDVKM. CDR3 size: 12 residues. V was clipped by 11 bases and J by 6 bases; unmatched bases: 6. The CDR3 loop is CASYGTGDGYTF. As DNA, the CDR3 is TGTGCCTCCTACGGGACAGGGGATGGCTACACCTTC.

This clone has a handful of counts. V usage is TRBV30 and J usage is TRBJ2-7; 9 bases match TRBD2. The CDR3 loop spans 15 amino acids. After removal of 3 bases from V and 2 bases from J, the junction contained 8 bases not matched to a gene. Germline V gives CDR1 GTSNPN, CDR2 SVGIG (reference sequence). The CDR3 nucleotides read TGTGCCTGGAGAATATCTAGCGGGATAACCTACGAGCAGTACTTC. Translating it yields CAWRISSGITYEQYF.

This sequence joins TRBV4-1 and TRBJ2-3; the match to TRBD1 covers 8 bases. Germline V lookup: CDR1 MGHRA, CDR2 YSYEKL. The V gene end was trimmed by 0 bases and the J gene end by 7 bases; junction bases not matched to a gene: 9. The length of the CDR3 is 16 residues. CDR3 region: CASSQEGRGRRNTQYF. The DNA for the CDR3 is TGCGCCAGCAGCCAAGAAGGCAGGGGGCGGAGAAATACGCAGTATTTT.

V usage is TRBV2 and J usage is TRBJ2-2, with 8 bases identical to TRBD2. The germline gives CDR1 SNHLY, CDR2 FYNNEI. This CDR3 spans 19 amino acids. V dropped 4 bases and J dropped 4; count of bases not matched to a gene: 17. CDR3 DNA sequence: TGTGCCAGCAGTGGGGGGGGAGGACTAGCATCCGCGGGCACCGGGGAGCTGTTTTTT. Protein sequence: CASSGGGGLASAGTGELFF.

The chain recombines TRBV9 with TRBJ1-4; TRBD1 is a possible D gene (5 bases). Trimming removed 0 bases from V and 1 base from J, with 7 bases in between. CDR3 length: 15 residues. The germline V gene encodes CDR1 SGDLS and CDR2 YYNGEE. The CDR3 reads CASSVARGTNEKLFF. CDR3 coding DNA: TGTGCCAGCAGCGTAGCTAGGGGAACTAATGAAAAACTGTTTTTT.

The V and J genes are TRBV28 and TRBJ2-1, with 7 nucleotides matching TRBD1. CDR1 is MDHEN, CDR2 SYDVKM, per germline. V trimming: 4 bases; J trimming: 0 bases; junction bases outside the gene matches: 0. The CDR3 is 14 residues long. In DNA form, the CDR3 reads TGTGCCAGCAGTTCAGGGGGCTCCTACAATGAGCAGTTCTTC. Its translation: CASSSGGSYNEQFF.

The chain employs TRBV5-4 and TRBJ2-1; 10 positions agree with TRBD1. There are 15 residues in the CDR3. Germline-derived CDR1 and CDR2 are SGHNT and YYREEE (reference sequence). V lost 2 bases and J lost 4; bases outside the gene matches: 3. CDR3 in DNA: TGTGCCAGCAGCTTTTGGACAGGGGGATACAATGAGCAGTTCTTC. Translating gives CASSFWTGGYNEQFF.

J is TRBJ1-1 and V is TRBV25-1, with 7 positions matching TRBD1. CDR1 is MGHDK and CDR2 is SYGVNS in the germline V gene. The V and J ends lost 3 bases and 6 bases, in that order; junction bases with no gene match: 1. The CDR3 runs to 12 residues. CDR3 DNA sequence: TGTGCCAGCAGTGAGGGACAGTCTGAAGCTTTCTTT. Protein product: CASSEGQSEAFF. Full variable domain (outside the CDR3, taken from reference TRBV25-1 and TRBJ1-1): EADIYQTPRYLVIGTGKKITLECSQTMGHDKMYWYQQDPGMELHLIHYSYGVNSTEKGDLSSESTVSRIRTEHFPLTLESARPSHTSQYLCASSEGQSEAFFGQGTRLTVV.

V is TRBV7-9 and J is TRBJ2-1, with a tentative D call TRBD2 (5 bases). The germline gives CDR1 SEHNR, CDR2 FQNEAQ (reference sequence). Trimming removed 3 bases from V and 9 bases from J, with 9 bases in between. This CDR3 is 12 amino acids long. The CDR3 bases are TGTGCCAGCAGCTTCGGGGAGAGTGAGCAGTTCTTC. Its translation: CASSFGESEQFF.

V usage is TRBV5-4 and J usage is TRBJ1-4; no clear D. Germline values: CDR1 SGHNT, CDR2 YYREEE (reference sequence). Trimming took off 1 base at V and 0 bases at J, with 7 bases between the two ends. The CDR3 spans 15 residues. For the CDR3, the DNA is TGTGCCAGCAGCTTGTCGGTAGCAACTAATGAAAAACTGTTTTTT. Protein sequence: CASSLSVATNEKLFF.

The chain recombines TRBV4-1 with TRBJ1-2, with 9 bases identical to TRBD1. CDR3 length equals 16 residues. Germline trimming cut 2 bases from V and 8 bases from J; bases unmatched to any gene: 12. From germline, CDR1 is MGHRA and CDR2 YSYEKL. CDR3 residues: CASSQNTGGLALGYTF. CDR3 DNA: TGCGCCAGCAGCCAAAACACAGGGGGCTTGGCGTTGGGCTACACCTTC.

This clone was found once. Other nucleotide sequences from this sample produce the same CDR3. The CDR3 DNA sequence: TGTGCCAGCAGCGTAGACACATACACCGGGGAGCTGTTTTTT. It is translated as CASSVDTYTGELFF. The chain uses TRBV9 and TRBJ2-2; D not certain. The CDR3 runs 14 residues. V lost 0 bases and J lost 3, with 6 bases in between. Germline V gene data show CDR1 as SGDLS and CDR2 as YYNGEE.

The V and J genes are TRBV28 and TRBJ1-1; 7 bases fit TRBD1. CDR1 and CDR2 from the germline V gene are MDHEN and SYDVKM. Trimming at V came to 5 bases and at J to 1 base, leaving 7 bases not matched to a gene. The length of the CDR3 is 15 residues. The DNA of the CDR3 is TGTGCCAGCAGTGCACCGGGACAGCGGAACACTGAAGCTTTCTTT. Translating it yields CASSAPGQRNTEAFF.

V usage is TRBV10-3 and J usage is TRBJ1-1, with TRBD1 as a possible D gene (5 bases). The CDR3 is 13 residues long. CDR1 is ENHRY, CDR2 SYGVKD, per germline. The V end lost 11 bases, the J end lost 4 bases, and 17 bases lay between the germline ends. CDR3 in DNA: TGTGCCCTAAGGGGTGGCGGCGGCACTGAAGCTTTCTTT. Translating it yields CALRGGGGTEAFF.

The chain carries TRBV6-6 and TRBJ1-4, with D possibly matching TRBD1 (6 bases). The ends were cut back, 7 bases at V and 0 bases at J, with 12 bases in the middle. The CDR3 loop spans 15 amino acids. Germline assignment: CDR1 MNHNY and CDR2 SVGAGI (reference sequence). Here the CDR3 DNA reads TGTGCCAGCATCGAGGGGGGGGCAACTAATGAAAAACTGTTTTTT. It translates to CASIEGGATNEKLFF.

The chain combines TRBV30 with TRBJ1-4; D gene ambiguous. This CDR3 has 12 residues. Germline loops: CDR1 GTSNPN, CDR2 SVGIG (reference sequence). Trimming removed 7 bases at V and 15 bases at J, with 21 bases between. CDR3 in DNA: TGTGCCTCCAGTGAAGAGCCCCGGCGGATGTTTTTT. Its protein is CASSEEPRRMFF.

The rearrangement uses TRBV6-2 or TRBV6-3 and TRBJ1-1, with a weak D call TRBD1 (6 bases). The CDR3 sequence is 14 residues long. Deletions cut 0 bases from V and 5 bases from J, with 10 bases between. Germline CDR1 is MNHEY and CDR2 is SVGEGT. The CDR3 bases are TGTGCCAGCAGTTACTCAGGGGGTTTAACTGAAGCTTTCTTT. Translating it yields CASSYSGGLTEAFF.

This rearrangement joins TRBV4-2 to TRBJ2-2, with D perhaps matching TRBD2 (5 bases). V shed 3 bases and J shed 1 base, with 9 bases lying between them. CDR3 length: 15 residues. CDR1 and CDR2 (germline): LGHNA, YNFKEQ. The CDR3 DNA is TGTGCCAGCAGCCAGGGAGTCAGGAACACCGGGGAGCTGTTTTTT. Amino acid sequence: CASSQGVRNTGELFF.

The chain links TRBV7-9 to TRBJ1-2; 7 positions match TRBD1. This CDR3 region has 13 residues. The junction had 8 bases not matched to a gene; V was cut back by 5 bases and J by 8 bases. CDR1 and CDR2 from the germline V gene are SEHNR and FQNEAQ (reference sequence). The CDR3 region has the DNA TGTGCCAGCAGCCGACAGGGCGTAGAAGGCTACACCTTC. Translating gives CASSRQGVEGYTF.